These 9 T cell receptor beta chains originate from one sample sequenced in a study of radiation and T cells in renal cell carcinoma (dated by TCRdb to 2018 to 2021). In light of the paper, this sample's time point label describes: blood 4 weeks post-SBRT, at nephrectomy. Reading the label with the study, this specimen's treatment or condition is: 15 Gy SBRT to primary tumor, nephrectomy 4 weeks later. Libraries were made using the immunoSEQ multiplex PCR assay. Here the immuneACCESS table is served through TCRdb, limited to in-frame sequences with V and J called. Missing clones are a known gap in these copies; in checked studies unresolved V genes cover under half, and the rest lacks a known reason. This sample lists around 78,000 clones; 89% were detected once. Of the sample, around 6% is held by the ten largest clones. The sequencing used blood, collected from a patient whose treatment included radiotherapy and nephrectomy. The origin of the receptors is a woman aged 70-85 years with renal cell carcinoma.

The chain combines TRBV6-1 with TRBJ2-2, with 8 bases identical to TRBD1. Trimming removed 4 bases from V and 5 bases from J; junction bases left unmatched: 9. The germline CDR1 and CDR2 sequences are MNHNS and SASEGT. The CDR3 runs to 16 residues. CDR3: CASSAVRGRRTGELFF. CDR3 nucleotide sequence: TGTGCCAGCAGTGCAGTCAGGGGGCGTAGGACCGGGGAGCTGTTTTTT.

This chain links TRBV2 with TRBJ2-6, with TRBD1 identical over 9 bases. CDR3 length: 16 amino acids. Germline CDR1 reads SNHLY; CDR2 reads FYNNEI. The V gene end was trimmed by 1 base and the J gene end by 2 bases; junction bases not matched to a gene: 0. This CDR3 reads CASSEGTGAGANVLTF. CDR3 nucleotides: TGTGCCAGCAGTGAAGGGACAGGGGCTGGGGCCAACGTCCTGACTTTC.

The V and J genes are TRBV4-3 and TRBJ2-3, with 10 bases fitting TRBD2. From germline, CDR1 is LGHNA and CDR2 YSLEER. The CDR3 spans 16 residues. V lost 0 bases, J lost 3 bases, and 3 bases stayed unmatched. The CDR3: CASSQDSGGGTDTQYF. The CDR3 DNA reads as TGCGCCAGCAGCCAAGACAGCGGGGGGGGGACAGATACGCAGTATTTT.

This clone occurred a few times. CDR3 sequence reads: CASSIGQTNSPLHF. The CDR3 DNA follows: TGTGCCAGTAGTATCGGCCAGACTAATTCACCCCTCCACTTT. The chain links TRBV19 to TRBJ1-6, with D hard to call. Trimming cost V 3 bases and J 6 bases, with 9 bases left between them. The V gene's germline CDR1 is LNHDA and CDR2 SQIVND (reference sequence). This CDR3 is 14 amino acids long.

The CDR3 nucleotides read TGTGCCATCAGGGGCGGGTTAGCGGGGGTTAATGAGCAGTTCTTC. It is translated as CAIRGGLAGVNEQFF. The chain joins TRBV10-3 to TRBJ2-1, with TRBD2 identical over 9 bases. The CDR3 is made up of 15 amino acids. Germline V gives CDR1 ENHRY, CDR2 SYGVKD. V shed 6 bases, J shed 7 bases, and the junction held 10 bases outside the gene matches.

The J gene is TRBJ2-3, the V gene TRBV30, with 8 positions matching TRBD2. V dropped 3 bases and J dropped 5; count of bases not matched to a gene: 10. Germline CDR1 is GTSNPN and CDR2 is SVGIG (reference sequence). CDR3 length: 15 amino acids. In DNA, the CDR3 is TGTGCCTGGAGCCCGGGACTAGGAGGGGTAGATACGCAGTATTTT. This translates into CAWSPGLGGVDTQYF.

As DNA, the CDR3 is TGTGCCAGCAGTCGGGACTTTTTGAATGAGCAGTTCTTC. Its protein product is CASSRDFLNEQFF. V and J are TRBV7-3 and TRBJ2-1; D might be TRBD2 (6 bases). The CDR3 is 13 amino acids. V lost 6 bases and J lost 7, with 13 bases in between. Germline V gives CDR1 SGHTA, CDR2 FQGTGA.

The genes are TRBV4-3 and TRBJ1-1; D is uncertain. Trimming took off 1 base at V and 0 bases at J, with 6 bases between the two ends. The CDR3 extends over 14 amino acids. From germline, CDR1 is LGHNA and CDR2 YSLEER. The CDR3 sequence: CASSQAGMNTEAFF. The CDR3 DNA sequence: TGCGCCAGCAGCCAAGCGGGGATGAACACTGAAGCTTTCTTT.

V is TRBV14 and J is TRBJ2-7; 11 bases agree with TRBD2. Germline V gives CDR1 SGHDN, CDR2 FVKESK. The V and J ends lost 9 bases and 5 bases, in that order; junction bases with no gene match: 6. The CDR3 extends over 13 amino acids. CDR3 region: CASRLAGTHEQYF. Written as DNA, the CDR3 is TGTGCCAGTCGACTAGCGGGGACCCACGAGCAGTACTTC.